This TCR beta chain was sequenced during a study of blood T cell repertoires in COVID-19. As for the study in general: Whether acute or convalescent, the COVID-19 samples came from the United States, Italy and Spain. Sources were T cells, B-cell-depleted T cells, or PBMCs; the material itself was cDNA or gDNA.

Original handling: For nucleated cells, counts were estimated from reference gene primer amplification. The repertoire was sequenced with immunoSEQ multiplex PCR; TCRdb's copy has only in-frame clones and lacks some. From that table come the V and J calls and clone size; the DNA was used to work out D and trimming. Counted here are roughly 120,000 clones, over 65% occurring once; the ten biggest clones make up roughly 2.4%. Germline V gene lookup returns CDR1 MNHGY and CDR2 SAAAGT. The trim removed 6 bases at V and 5 bases at J, leaving 13 bases unmatched. The CDR3 consists of 16 residues. The gene calls are TRBV6-8 and TRBJ2-7, with 10 bases identical to TRBD2. The sequenced sample was peripheral blood. The sequence was collected from a man aged 30 to 45 with acute or convalescent COVID-19. The CDR3 sequence: CASRPLAAGGPHEQYV. In DNA form, the CDR3 reads TGTGCCAGCAGACCTCTAGCAGCGGGAGGGCCCCACGAGCAGTACGTC.